These 14 T cell receptor beta chains came from one sample sequenced in a study of T cells after yellow fever vaccination. TCRdb ran MiXCR on the 5' RACE reads and lists one entry per CDR3 protein. The sample lists approximately 550,000 distinct CDR3 sequences, 15% to 20% seen once, with 13% to 15% in the top ten. Here the sequenced sample was PBMCs, taken 15 days after the yellow fever booster vaccination. These receptors originate from a man aged 30 to 39 who received the YFV17D yellow fever vaccine.

The V gene is TRBV2, the J gene TRBJ2-3; no reliable D call. Trimming cost V 2 bases and J 7 bases, with 4 bases left between them. Per germline, CDR1 SNHLY and CDR2 FYNNEI. This CDR3 is 11 amino acids long. CDR3 DNA: TGTGCCAGCAGTGAATTGTATACGCAGTATTTT. Amino acids: CASSELYTQYF.

The genes are TRBV20-1 and TRBJ2-7; D is perhaps TRBD2 (6 bases). This CDR3 has 18 residues. The germline V and J ends were trimmed by 3 bases and 0 bases, with 24 bases remaining between them. Germline V gene data show CDR1 as DFQATT and CDR2 as SNEGSKA (reference sequence). CDR3 nucleotide sequence: TGCAGTGCTAGTCCTATGACGGGAGTTGTAGGCAGCTCCTACGAGCAGTACTTC. It encodes CSASPMTGVVGSSYEQYF.

The chain employs TRBV19 and TRBJ2-7; 11 nucleotides align to TRBD2. Losses at the gene ends were 6 bases for V and 4 bases for J; bases not matched to a gene: 11. The CDR3 length is 16 residues. The germline CDR1 and CDR2 sequences are LNHDA and SQIVND (reference sequence). The CDR3 DNA is TGTGCCAGTAGCTTTCAGACTAGCGGGAAGCGATACGAGCAGTACTTC. Translated, it gives CASSFQTSGKRYEQYF.

The J gene is TRBJ2-7, the V gene TRBV5-1, with 8 bases that match TRBD2. Germline lookup yields CDR1 SGHRS and CDR2 YFSETQ. The CDR3 sequence is 16 residues long. The V segment lost 4 bases and the J segment 0 bases; nucleotides outside the gene matches: 9. The CDR3 nucleotides read TGCGCCAGCAGCACCAACCTAGCGGGTACCTCCTACGAGCAGTACTTC. Protein sequence: CASSTNLAGTSYEQYF.

This clonotype turned up a few times. This sequence joins TRBV29-1 and TRBJ2-3, with 10 bases identical to TRBD1. With V trimmed by 5 bases and J by 5 bases, 4 bases remained unmatched. Per the germline V gene, CDR1 is SQVTM and CDR2 is ANQGSEA. The length of the CDR3 is 13 residues. Here the CDR3 reads CSVLTGGLDTQYF. The DNA of the CDR3 is TGCAGCGTTTTGACAGGGGGCTTAGATACGCAGTATTTT.

This chain uses TRBV18 with TRBJ2-1; D call uncertain. This CDR3 has 13 amino acids. In germline, CDR1 is KGHSH, CDR2 LQKENI. Trimming removed 2 bases at V and 4 bases at J, with 6 bases between. CDR3 nucleotides: TGTGCCAGCTCACCAAACTCATACAATGAGCAGTTCTTC. Protein: CASSPNSYNEQFF.

This clonotype was recorded a few times. The chain uses TRBV11-2 and TRBJ2-1; D might be TRBD1 or TRBD2, each matching 5 bases. The CDR3 contains 15 residues. Trimming pared 2 bases from V and 5 bases from J, leaving 13 bases between. Germline CDR1 and CDR2: SGHAT and FQNNGV. The CDR3 region has the DNA TGTGCCAGCAGCTTAACCCCCGGGGCGAACAATGAGCAGTTCTTC. Translated, it gives CASSLTPGANNEQFF.

This clonotype was recorded at least ten times. The chain links TRBV20-1 to TRBJ2-5; a weak D match, TRBD2 (6 bases). From germline, CDR1 is DFQATT and CDR2 SNEGSKA (reference sequence). The CDR3 sequence is 12 residues long. The V gene lost 6 bases and the J gene lost 4 bases, with 12 bases spanning the gap. The CDR3 nucleotides are TGCAGTGCCCATAGGGGAGGAGAGACCCAGTACTTC. Translating gives CSAHRGGETQYF.

There are a few counts of this clonotype. The chain has TRBV3-1 and TRBJ2-7; D unclear. The CDR3 consists of 14 residues. Germline loops: CDR1 LGHDT, CDR2 YNNKEL (reference sequence). Trimming pared 0 bases from V and 5 bases from J, leaving 11 bases between. The CDR3 here is CASSQETVADEQYF. The CDR3, as DNA: TGTGCCAGCAGCCAAGAGACGGTAGCAGACGAGCAGTACTTC.

This clonotype was observed a handful of times. V gene TRBV7-9 combines with J gene TRBJ1-1; unclear D gene. This CDR3 spans 13 amino acids. Germline CDR1 SEHNR, CDR2 FQNEAQ (reference sequence). Trimming stripped 0 bases from V and 1 base from J, with 3 bases between. For the CDR3, the DNA is TGTGCCAGCAGCTTAGCAACGAACACTGAAGCTTTCTTT. Protein sequence: CASSLATNTEAFF.

This chain links TRBV7-2 with TRBJ2-7; 10 bases line up with TRBD2. Germline V gene sequence: CDR1 SGHTA, CDR2 FQGNSA. The CDR3 spans 16 residues. Trimming removed 2 bases from V and 7 bases from J; junction bases left unmatched: 11. As DNA, the CDR3 is TGTGCCAGCAGCTTACGCCCGCTAGCGGGAGATGGGGAGCAGTACTTC. Translated, it gives CASSLRPLAGDGEQYF. Variable domain in full (rest from reference TRBV7-2 and TRBJ2-7): GAGVSQSPSNKVTEKGKDVELRCDPISGHTALYWYRQSLGQGLEFLIYFQGNSAPDKSGLPSDRFSAERTGGSVSTLTIQRTQQEDSAVYLCASSLRPLAGDGEQYFGPGTRLTVT.

The J gene is TRBJ2-1, the V gene TRBV20-1; 7 positions agree with TRBD2. Germline V gives CDR1 DFQATT, CDR2 SNEGSKA (reference sequence). The CDR3 consists of 15 residues. J was trimmed by 2 bases and V by 6 bases; bases with no gene match: 10. DNA for the CDR3: TGCAGTGCCCTAACCGCAGCGGGACCCTACAATGAGCAGTTCTTC. The encoded protein is CSALTAAGPYNEQFF.

The chain combines TRBV9 with TRBJ2-1, with 8 bases lining up with TRBD2. Germline V CDR1 and CDR2: SGDLS, YYNGEE. With V trimmed by 4 bases and J by 9 bases, 6 bases remained unmatched. CDR3 length: 13 residues. CDR3 residues: CASSSRLAREQFF. In DNA form, the CDR3 reads TGTGCCAGCAGCTCGAGACTAGCGCGTGAGCAGTTCTTC.

This clonotype occurred a few times. The chain is built from TRBV29-1 and TRBJ2-3; 10 nucleotides match TRBD2. Germline V gives CDR1 SQVTM, CDR2 ANQGSEA. The V and J ends lost 7 bases and 4 bases, in that order; junction bases with no gene match: 8. The CDR3 consists of 14 residues. CDR3 region: CSALAGGHADTQYF. CDR3 nucleotide sequence: TGCAGCGCTTTAGCGGGAGGCCACGCAGATACGCAGTATTTT.